In its sample, the clone carrying this TCR beta chain was seen many times. Other DNA sequences in the sample encode the same CDR3. TCRdb re-analyzed the PCR reads through MiXCR. The repertoire holds tens of thousands of clones, with about 4% as singletons. The record originates from a study of metastatic and nonmetastatic thyroid tumors. Background on the study: Repertoire comparison spanned blood and tumor or nodule tissue of malignant and benign thyroid patients.

No patient had received any treatment before thyroid surgery. Deletions cut 6 bases from V and 1 base from J, with 9 bases between. The CDR3 loop spans 12 amino acids. The germline V gene has CDR1 DFQATT and CDR2 SNEGSKA (reference sequence). The clonotype originates from a female donor with papillary thyroid cancer or a benign thyroid nodule (not recorded which). Some clones in this sample may be carry-over from other donors' samples. This sequence joins TRBV20-1 and TRBJ2-5; unclear D gene. The sequencing input was blood. The CDR3 DNA reads as TGCAGTGCGAGGCGGAGCCAAGAGACCCAGTACTTC. Translation: CSARRSQETQYF.